This T cell receptor beta chain was sequenced in a study of T cell repertoires in cytomegalovirus infection. Whole-study context: The authors relied on CMV epitopes, both recently identified HLA-C-restricted and well-studied HLA-B-restricted. Public TCR beta signatures indicated both CMV infection and matching HLA type.

Germline CDR1 is ENHRY and CDR2 is SYGVKD. The CDR3 runs 14 residues. The V segment lost 7 bases and the J segment 8 bases; nucleotides outside the gene matches: 10. The study's findings and limits: HLA-C-restricted TCR beta clonotypes specific for CMV led the ex vivo response.

This clonotype was seen only a few times. The target antigen is unknown. Each CDR3 protein gets one entry after TCRdb re-called the reads with MiXCR. The sample lists about 20,000 distinct CDR3 sequences; 42% were seen once. The sequence derives from a human donor in good health (CMV status not recorded). Some clones in this sample may be carry-over from other donors' samples. The V gene is TRBV10-3, the J gene TRBJ1-2; 10 bases align to TRBD1. This specimen consisted of CD8+ T cells from cultured PBMCs, obtained from culture after CMV antigen stimulation. The CDR3 sequence: CAINSGTGALGYTF. The CDR3 coding sequence is TGTGCCATCAATTCCGGGACAGGGGCGTTGGGCTACACCTTC.